This T cell receptor beta chain comes out of a study of T cells in localized non-small cell lung cancer. General study points: Elevated blood T cell density was associated with longer overall survival. Out of the top 100 tumor clones, a median 57 were seen in adjacent lung. Uninvolved adjacent lung showed higher T cell clonality than tumor.

This clone is judged medium-sized. What it binds is not known. Sequencing was performed with immunoSEQ multiplex PCR; in TCRdb, only in-frame clones are kept and a portion is missing. The table has 15,000 to 20,000 clones, around 83% seen once. The sequence was collected from a man aged 40 to 70 with stage I lung adenocarcinoma. The specimen comprised peripheral blood, sampled before any cancer treatment.

CDR3 sequence (DNA): TGTGCCAGCACGCCCCTTGAGGGACAAGTTAATTCACCCCTCCACTTT. Protein sequence: CASTPLEGQVNSPLHF. The gene calls are TRBV6-6 and TRBJ1-6, with D possibly TRBD1 on 6 matching bases. V was pared by 7 bases and J by 6 bases, with 19 bases between. Per the germline V gene, CDR1 is MNHNY and CDR2 is SVGAGI (reference sequence). CDR3 length: 16 residues.